The 25 T cell receptor beta chains in this list originate from one sample, sequenced in a study of blood T cell repertoires in COVID-19. Assay used: immunoSEQ multiplex PCR; TCRdb lists only in-frame clones, some missing. The sample includes roughly 190,000 clones, around 85% seen only once; the top ten take 3.2%. The sequenced material came from PBMCs or T cells enriched from blood (not recorded which). The receptors were sampled from a woman in her twenties or thirties who had recovered from COVID-19.

This chain links TRBV7-2 with TRBJ2-3, with TRBD2 matching 14 bases. Germline V gene lookup returns CDR1 SGHTA and CDR2 FQGNSA. This CDR3 has 16 amino acids. With 6 bases clipped from V and 5 bases from J, the junction kept 7 bases outside the gene matches. CDR3 coding DNA: TGTGCCAGCAGTCCGGGACTAGCGGGAGAGGGAGATACGCAGTATTTT. Translation: CASSPGLAGEGDTQYF. Full variable domain (remainder filled in from reference TRBV7-2 and TRBJ2-3): GAGVSQSPSNKVTEKGKDVELRCDPISGHTALYWYRQSLGQGLEFLIYFQGNSAPDKSGLPSDRFSAERTGGSVSTLTIQRTQQEDSAVYLCASSPGLAGEGDTQYFGPGTRLTVL.

Of note for this clone: At one boundary the junction diverges from the germline segment, which might be a read error. The genes are TRBV15 and TRBJ2-3, with 8 bases that match TRBD2. Looked up from germline, CDR1 is LNHNV and CDR2 is YYDKDF (reference sequence). The CDR3 contains 13 residues. The CDR3 spells CATSRDIPGGDSF. CDR3 DNA: TGTGCCACCAGCAGAGATATACCGGGGGGGGATAGCTTT.

This chain connects TRBV11-3 to TRBJ2-3; D not resolved. The CDR3 spans 14 residues. With 5 bases removed from V and 1 base from J, the gap between germline ends came to 10 bases. Germline V gives CDR1 SGHNT, CDR2 YENEEA. The CDR3 loop is CASSPFTGTDTQYF. In DNA, the CDR3 is TGTGCCAGCAGCCCTTTCACTGGCACAGATACGCAGTATTTT.

Only a few counts were recorded for this clone. The rearrangement uses TRBV7-9 and TRBJ1-2; TRBD1 matches at 7 bases. This CDR3 is built from 11 residues. Germline-derived CDR1 and CDR2 are SEHNR and FQNEAQ (reference sequence). V was clipped by 8 bases and J by 6 bases; unmatched bases: 3. The CDR3 bases are TGTGCCAGCGCGGGACAGAATGGCTACACCTTC. Translating gives CASAGQNGYTF. Variable domain in full (rest from reference TRBV7-9 and TRBJ1-2): DTGVSQNPRHKITKRGQNVTFRCDPISEHNRLYWYRQTLGQGPEFLTYFQNEAQLEKSRLLSDRFSAERPKGSFSTLEIQRTEQGDSAMYLCASAGQNGYTFGSGTRLTVV.

This sequence joins TRBV5-1 and TRBJ1-2; 7 bases fit TRBD1. With V trimmed by 4 bases and J by 1 base, 7 bases remained unmatched. The CDR3 totals 15 residues. Germline V gene sequence: CDR1 SGHRS, CDR2 YFSETQ. The CDR3 here is CASSAGTAVNYGYTF. The DNA of the CDR3 is TGCGCCAGCAGCGCCGGGACAGCTGTTAACTATGGCTACACCTTC. Combining the CDR3 with reference TRBV5-1 and TRBJ1-2 gives the whole variable domain KAGVTQTPRYLIKTRGQQVTLSCSPISGHRSVSWYQQTPGQGLQFLFEYFSETQRNKGNFPGRFSGRQFSNSRSEMNVSTLELGDSALYLCASSAGTAVNYGYTFGSGTRLTVV.

The V call is TRBV19, the J call TRBJ1-2; possible D gene TRBD1, 5 bases. V was trimmed by 7 bases and J by 7 bases, leaving 16 bases between them. The CDR3 has 13 residues. Germline lookup yields CDR1 LNHDA and CDR2 SQIVND (reference sequence). The CDR3 spells CASNTGGEGGYTF. In DNA form, the CDR3 reads TGTGCCAGTAATACCGGGGGAGAGGGTGGCTACACCTTC.

V usage is TRBV7-8 and J usage is TRBJ2-2, with 8 bases matching TRBD2. The germline V gene encodes CDR1 SGHVS and CDR2 FQNEAQ. V lost 5 bases to trimming and J lost 0 bases; unmatched junction nucleotides: 8. This CDR3 is built from 17 residues. CDR3 bases: TGTGCCAGCAGCCCCGTTGTAGCGGGAACGAACACCGGGGAGCTGTTTTTT. This gives the protein CASSPVVAGTNTGELFF.

The CDR3 DNA follows: TGCGCCAGCAGCTTGGGGGATAGCGGCAATGAGCAGTTCTTC. The encoded protein is CASSLGDSGNEQFF. J is TRBJ2-1 and V is TRBV5-1; TRBD2 might be the D (6 bases). V was pared by 0 bases and J by 6 bases, with 10 bases between. This CDR3 has 14 residues. Germline V gene sequence: CDR1 SGHRS, CDR2 YFSETQ.

V is TRBV5-5 and J is TRBJ1-2, with a tentative D call TRBD1 (6 bases). The CDR3 has 17 amino acids. The V end lost 0 bases, the J end lost 0 bases, and 15 bases lay between the germline ends. Germline CDR1 and CDR2: SGHKS and YYEKEE (reference sequence). The CDR3 spells CASSLVAGAIANYGYTF. The CDR3 DNA is TGTGCCAGCAGCTTGGTGGCGGGGGCGATAGCTAACTATGGCTACACCTTC. Using reference TRBV5-5 and TRBJ1-2 for the parts outside the CDR3, the full variable domain is DAGVTQSPTHLIKTRGQQVTLRCSPISGHKSVSWYQQVLGQGPQFIFQYYEKEERGRGNFPDRFSARQFPNYSSELNVNALLLGDSALYLCASSLVAGAIANYGYTFGSGTRLTVV.

This chain links TRBV29-1 with TRBJ1-2, with unresolved D. The V end lost 4 bases, the J end lost 8 bases, and 14 bases lay between the germline ends. The CDR3 consists of 12 residues. Looked up from germline, CDR1 is SQVTM and CDR2 is ANQGSEA. DNA of the CDR3: TGCAGCGTTGTGTCTAGGTCTGGCGGCTACACCTTC. This sequence encodes CSVVSRSGGYTF. The full variable domain, with the rest looked up from reference TRBV29-1 and TRBJ1-2, is SAVISQKPSRDICQRGTSLTIQCQVDSQVTMMFWYRQQPGQSLTLIATANQGSEATYESGFVIDKFPISRPNLTFSTLTVSNMSPEDSSIYLCSVVSRSGGYTFGSGTRLTVV.

The chain uses TRBV21-1 and TRBJ2-7; no check of the table's D call, TRBD2, against the DNA was made. TRBV21-1 counts as a pseudogene. CDR3 length: 14 residues. The CDR3: CASRTRFEGHEQYV. The CDR3 DNA is TGTGCCAGCAGGACCCGGTTTGAGGGCCACGAGCAGTACGTC.

This clone was detected only once. This chain uses TRBV3-1 (or the pseudogene TRBV3-2) with TRBJ2-7, with 7 nucleotides matching TRBD1. CDR3 size: 18 residues. Unmatched junction bases numbered 12, after V lost 1 base and J lost 0 bases. The germline gives CDR1 LGHDT, CDR2 YNNKEL (reference sequence). The CDR3 coding sequence is TGTGCCAGCAGCCAAGTCCCGACAGGGAGCCCCGGCTCCTACGAGCAGTACTTC. This codes for CASSQVPTGSPGSYEQYF.

The chain links TRBV28 to TRBJ2-1; 11 nucleotides agree with TRBD2. After removal of 5 bases from V and 5 bases from J, the junction contained 8 bases not matched to a gene. Germline V gene lookup returns CDR1 MDHEN and CDR2 SYDVKM. The CDR3 spans 16 residues. The CDR3 is CASSPPRLAGNNEQFF. The CDR3 nucleotides read TGTGCCAGCAGTCCTCCCAGACTAGCGGGAAACAATGAGCAGTTCTTC.

The CDR3 coding sequence is TGTGCCAGCAGCTTAAGCGGGGGAGCCCAAGAGACCCAGTACTTC. This translates into CASSLSGGAQETQYF. The chain is built from TRBV5-4 and TRBJ2-5; 8 positions match TRBD2. CDR1 and CDR2 from the germline V gene are SGHNT and YYREEE (reference sequence). This CDR3 spans 15 amino acids. V gave up 2 bases and J gave up 1 base; unmatched junction bases: 4.

This chain links TRBV21-1 with TRBJ2-4; the tabulated D call, TRBD2, remains unverified against the DNA. TRBV21-1 is marked as a pseudogene. The CDR3 is made up of 15 amino acids. The CDR3 sequence is CASSKGRSRENIQYF. CDR3 nucleotide sequence: TGTGCCAGCAGCAAAGGTCGGAGCAGAGAAAACATTCAGTACTTC.

This rearrangement joins TRBV19 to TRBJ1-5; 7 bases line up with TRBD1. J was trimmed by 3 bases and V by 5 bases; bases with no gene match: 7. The CDR3 is made up of 15 amino acids. Germline V gene lookup returns CDR1 LNHDA and CDR2 SQIVND (reference sequence). CDR3 nucleotide sequence: TGTGCCAGTAGTCGATACAGGGGTCACAATCAGCCCCAGCATTTT. Translated, it gives CASSRYRGHNQPQHF. Full variable domain (remainder filled in from reference TRBV19 and TRBJ1-5): DGGITQSPKYLFRKEGQNVTLSCEQNLNHDAMYWYRQDPGQGLRLIYYSQIVNDFQKGDIAEGYSVSREKKESFPLTVTSAQKNPTAFYLCASSRYRGHNQPQHFGDGTRLSIL.

The chain recombines TRBV4-1 with TRBJ1-1; D call uncertain. Trimming pared 0 bases from V and 2 bases from J, leaving 7 bases between. CDR1 is MGHRA, CDR2 YSYEKL, per germline. The CDR3 length is 14 residues. The CDR3 spells CASSQEQLNTEAFF. In DNA form, the CDR3 reads TGCGCCAGCAGCCAAGAACAGTTAAACACTGAAGCTTTCTTT.

As DNA, the CDR3 is TGTGCCAGCAATCCGGGTGGAGATACGCAGTATTTT. Its protein product is CASNPGGDTQYF. V is TRBV6-6 and J is TRBJ2-3, with D uncertain. Trimming cost V 7 bases and J 5 bases, with 10 bases left between them. This CDR3 is 12 amino acids long. Germline assignment: CDR1 MNHNY and CDR2 SVGAGI (reference sequence).

This clone was detected many times. CDR3 in DNA: TGTGCCAGTAGTGCACAGGCAGGGGGCTACTATGGCTACACCTTC. Translating gives CASSAQAGGYYGYTF. This chain uses TRBV19 with TRBJ1-2, with 8 bases identical to TRBD1. Per germline, CDR1 LNHDA and CDR2 SQIVND (reference sequence). The CDR3 is 15 residues long. The J segment lost 3 bases and the V segment lost 5 bases, leaving 8 bases of the junction unmatched.

In nucleotides, the CDR3 is TGTGCCAGCAGCCGACAGGGCAGCACTGAAGCTTTCTTT. It yields the protein CASSRQGSTEAFF. The chain carries TRBV28 and TRBJ1-1; 7 bases fit TRBD1. The trim removed 6 bases at V and 4 bases at J, leaving 5 bases unmatched. The length of the CDR3 is 13 residues. Germline assignment: CDR1 MDHEN and CDR2 SYDVKM.

V gene TRBV5-1 combines with J gene TRBJ1-4; unclear D gene. The length of the CDR3 is 14 residues. V was clipped by 1 base and J by 12 bases, with 16 bases between them. Germline loops: CDR1 SGHRS, CDR2 YFSETQ. CDR3 residues: CASSLTPAGEELFF. The DNA of the CDR3 is TGCGCCAGCAGCTTGACCCCCGCCGGGGAGGAACTGTTTTTT.

The gene calls are TRBV18 and TRBJ2-1, with 7 nucleotides matching TRBD1. Germline V gives CDR1 KGHSH, CDR2 LQKENI. The CDR3 is 15 residues long. J gave up 7 bases and V 3 bases, and 9 bases lay outside the gene matches. The CDR3 spells CASSPGQVRGNEQFF. The DNA for the CDR3 is TGTGCCAGCTCACCCGGACAGGTACGAGGGAATGAGCAGTTCTTC.

The chain is built from TRBV12-5 and TRBJ1-6, with a possible D match to TRBD1 (5 bases). The CDR3 length is 16 residues. V lost 3 bases to trimming and J lost 0 bases, with 9 bases between them. Germline V CDR1 and CDR2: LGHNT, FRNRAP. The chain's CDR3 is CASGFFGGSYNSPLHF. The CDR3 DNA reads TGTGCTAGTGGTTTTTTCGGGGGCTCCTATAATTCACCCCTCCACTTT.

The chain uses TRBV28 and TRBJ2-6, with D possibly being TRBD1 (6 bases). Trimming took 7 bases from V and 0 from J, leaving 13 bases between them. Germline CDR1 MDHEN, CDR2 SYDVKM. This CDR3 is 16 amino acids long. CDR3 region: CASNQDSFSGANVLTF. Here the CDR3 DNA reads TGTGCCAGCAATCAGGACAGCTTCTCTGGGGCCAACGTCCTGACTTTC.

This clone was observed a handful of times. Other DNA sequences within the sample encode an identical CDR3. V usage is TRBV5-1 and J usage is TRBJ2-5, with a tentative D call TRBD2 (6 bases). The CDR3 is 15 amino acids. Deletions cut 0 bases from V and 7 bases from J, with 16 bases between. Germline V gene data show CDR1 as SGHRS and CDR2 as YFSETQ. CDR3 loop: CASSLEAGRGGTQYF. The CDR3 DNA reads as TGCGCCAGCAGCTTGGAAGCAGGTCGGGGAGGGACCCAGTACTTC.